This record looks at one T cell receptor beta chain sequence and its context. The antigen is undetermined. Both 60 Vbeta primers and 13 Jbeta primers went into the PCR. The method was immunoSEQ multiplex PCR; TCRdb's version includes in-frame clones alone and lacks a portion of them. This sample has roughly 220,000 clones, with around 83% found just once. This sample is drawn from a study of cytomegalovirus exposure and HLA in healthy donors. Study-wide results and limits: The sole available immune exposure information was CMV serostatus. Roughly even sequencing depth across donors was the assumption behind the presence/absence analyses. Later analysis revealed greater clonal expansion in HLA-associated TCR beta chains than in equally common others.

Healthy bone marrow donors formed the donor group. The CDR3 totals 15 residues. Looked up from germline, CDR1 is MGHRA and CDR2 is YSYEKL. Trimming removed 3 bases at V and 4 bases at J, with 15 bases between. Source material: PBMCs. This clonotype was sampled from a middle-aged woman in good health and CMV-seronegative. The J gene is TRBJ1-1, the V gene TRBV4-1; weak D call: TRBD1 (5 bases). Here the CDR3 DNA reads TGCGCCAGCAGCCAGGAAACGCAGGGTTTCACTGAAGCTTTCTTT. Its translation is CASSQETQGFTEAFF.